Following are 8 T cell receptor beta chains from one sample sequenced in a study of cytomegalovirus exposure and HLA in healthy donors. The PCR contained 60 Vbeta and 13 Jbeta primers. Sequenced by immunoSEQ multiplex PCR; TCRdb stores in-frame clones only, minus some. The table shows a few hundred thousand clones, with around 80% occurring only once. Sequences were obtained from PBMCs. These receptors came from a girl aged 2-9 years in good health and CMV-seronegative.

Only one count was recorded for this clone. V is TRBV5-4 and J is TRBJ1-3, with D perhaps TRBD1 (6 bases). This CDR3 comprises 13 residues. Germline CDR1 is SGHNT and CDR2 is YYREEE (reference sequence). The V and J ends lost 4 bases and 4 bases respectively, with 9 bases between them. CDR3 amino acids: CASSAGQGNTIYF. CDR3 bases: TGTGCCAGCAGCGCAGGACAGGGAAACACCATATATTTT.

This chain links TRBV7-6 with TRBJ1-1, with D possibly TRBD1 on 6 matching bases. Trimming cost V 0 bases and J 4 bases, with 9 bases left between them. CDR3 length equals 14 residues. Per the germline V gene, CDR1 is SGHVS and CDR2 is FNYEAQ. CDR3: CASSLAVTGTEAFF. The CDR3 coding sequence is TGTGCCAGCAGCTTAGCGGTGACAGGCACTGAAGCTTTCTTT.

This clone was counted a few times. This chain uses TRBV2 with TRBJ2-1, with TRBD2 matching over 10 bases. This CDR3 spans 18 amino acids. J lost 3 bases, V lost 6 bases, and 14 bases had no gene match. From germline, CDR1 is SNHLY and CDR2 FYNNEI. Here the CDR3 reads CASSLAGEGFNRYNEQFF. CDR3 nucleotides: TGTGCCAGCAGCCTAGCGGGAGAAGGTTTCAACCGCTACAATGAGCAGTTCTTC.

The V gene is TRBV6-5, the J gene TRBJ1-1, with 7 positions matching TRBD1. CDR1 and CDR2 from the germline V gene are MNHEY and SVGAGI. This CDR3 is built from 15 residues. V trimming: 6 bases; J trimming: 5 bases; junction bases outside the gene matches: 12. The CDR3 loop is CASSRLTGDLTEAFF. In DNA form, the CDR3 reads TGTGCCAGCAGCCGCCTTACAGGGGATCTTACTGAAGCTTTCTTT.

The CDR3 sequence is CASSQNPGLALETQYF. DNA for the CDR3: TGCGCCAGCAGCCAGAACCCGGGACTAGCGTTAGAGACCCAGTACTTC. The chain uses TRBV4-1 and TRBJ2-5, with 10 bases that match TRBD2. Losses at the gene ends were 3 bases for V and 4 bases for J; bases not matched to a gene: 8. This CDR3 spans 16 amino acids. The germline V gene encodes CDR1 MGHRA and CDR2 YSYEKL.

In regard to this clone: Different DNA sequences within this sample yield the same CDR3. This rearrangement joins TRBV5-1 to TRBJ2-1; 8 nucleotides match TRBD2. Losses at the gene ends were 3 bases for V and 0 bases for J; bases not matched to a gene: 2. The CDR3 has 15 amino acids. Germline lookup yields CDR1 SGHRS and CDR2 YFSETQ. The CDR3 spells CASSSTSGSYNEQFF. CDR3 bases: TGCGCCAGCAGCTCTACTAGCGGCTCCTACAATGAGCAGTTCTTC.

The gene calls are TRBV7-9 and TRBJ2-7; 9 bases align to TRBD1. This CDR3 has 14 amino acids. Germline V gene lookup returns CDR1 SEHNR and CDR2 FQNEAQ (reference sequence). V gave up 5 bases and J gave up 7 bases; unmatched junction bases: 9. Here the CDR3 reads CASSPDRGSREQYF. CDR3 sequence (DNA): TGTGCCAGCAGCCCCGACAGGGGGTCTAGGGAGCAGTACTTC.

The chain employs TRBV2 and TRBJ1-2, with TRBD1 matching over 9 bases. The junction had 3 bases not matched to a gene; V was cut back by 5 bases and J by 5 bases. This CDR3 is 13 amino acids long. The V gene's germline CDR1 is SNHLY and CDR2 FYNNEI. CDR3 protein: CASSRDRVYGYTF. In DNA, the CDR3 is TGTGCCAGCAGTCGGGACAGGGTATATGGCTACACCTTC.